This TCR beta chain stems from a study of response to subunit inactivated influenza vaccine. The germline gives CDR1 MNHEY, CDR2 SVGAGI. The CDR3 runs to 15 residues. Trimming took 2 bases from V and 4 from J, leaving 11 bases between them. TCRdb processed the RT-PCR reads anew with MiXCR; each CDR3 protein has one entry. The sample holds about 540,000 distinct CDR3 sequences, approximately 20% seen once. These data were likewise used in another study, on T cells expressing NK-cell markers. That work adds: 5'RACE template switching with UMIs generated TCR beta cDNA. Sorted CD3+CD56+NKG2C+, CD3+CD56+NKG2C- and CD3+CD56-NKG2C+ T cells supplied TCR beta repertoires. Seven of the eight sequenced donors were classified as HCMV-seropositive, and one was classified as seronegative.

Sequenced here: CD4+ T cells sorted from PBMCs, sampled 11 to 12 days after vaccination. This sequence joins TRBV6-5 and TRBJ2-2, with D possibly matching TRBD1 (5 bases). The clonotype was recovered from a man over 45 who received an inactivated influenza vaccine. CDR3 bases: TGTGCCAGCAGTTACACAGGATCGGGCACCGGGGAGCTGTTTTTT. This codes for CASSYTGSGTGELFF.